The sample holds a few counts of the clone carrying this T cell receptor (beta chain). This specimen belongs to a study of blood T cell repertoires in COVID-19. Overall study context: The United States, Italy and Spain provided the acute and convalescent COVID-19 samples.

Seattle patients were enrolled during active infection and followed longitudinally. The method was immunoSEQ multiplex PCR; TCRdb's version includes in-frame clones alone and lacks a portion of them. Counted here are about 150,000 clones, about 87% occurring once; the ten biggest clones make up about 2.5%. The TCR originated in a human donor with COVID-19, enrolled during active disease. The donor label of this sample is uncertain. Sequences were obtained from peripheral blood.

CDR3 sequence reads: CASSTGVGSGDLSYEQYF. CDR3 coding DNA: TGCGCCAGCAGCACGGGGGTAGGTAGCGGGGACCTTTCCTACGAGCAGTACTTC. V gene TRBV5-1 combines with J gene TRBJ2-7; 8 bases are a match to TRBD2. This CDR3 spans 18 amino acids. CDR1 is SGHRS, CDR2 YFSETQ, per germline. V was pared by 4 bases and J by 1 base, with 16 bases of the junction left unmatched.